This TCR beta chain was obtained from a study of blood T cell repertoires in COVID-19. Study information: The samples span acute and convalescent COVID-19 from the United States, Italy and Spain. T cells, B-cell-depleted T cells, or PBMCs supplied cDNA or gDNA.

This clone was seen a handful of times. The germline gives CDR1 LGHNA, CDR2 YSLEER. The CDR3 is 13 residues long. V gave up 0 bases and J gave up 7 bases, with 9 bases separating them. In the original workflow: Amplified reference gene primers provided the basis for estimating nucleated cell counts. TCRdb's table, derived via immunoSEQ multiplex PCR, lists solely in-frame clones and lacks some. The DNA was the basis for D and trimming; V, J and clone size are from that table. The table shows 160,000 or so clones, with 70% to 90% occurring only once. The V and J genes are TRBV4-3 and TRBJ1-2, with D unresolved. This receptor was taken from a woman between 65 and 79 years old with acute or convalescent COVID-19. Sample: peripheral blood. The CDR3 DNA follows: TGCGCCAGCAGCCAAGACGGGAGATCTGGCTACACCTTC. Its protein product is CASSQDGRSGYTF.